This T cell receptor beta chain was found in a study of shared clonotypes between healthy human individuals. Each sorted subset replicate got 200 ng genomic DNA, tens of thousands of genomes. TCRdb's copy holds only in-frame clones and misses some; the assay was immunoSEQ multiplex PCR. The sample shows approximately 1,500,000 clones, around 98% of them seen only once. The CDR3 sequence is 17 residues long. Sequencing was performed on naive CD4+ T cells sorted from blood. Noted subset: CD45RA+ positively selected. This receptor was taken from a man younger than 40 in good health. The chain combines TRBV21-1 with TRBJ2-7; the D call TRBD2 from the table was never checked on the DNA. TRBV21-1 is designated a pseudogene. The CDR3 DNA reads TGTGCCAGCAGCAACCTAACAGCGGGCCCCTTCCGGTACGAGCAGTACTTC. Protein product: CASSNLTAGPFRYEQYF.